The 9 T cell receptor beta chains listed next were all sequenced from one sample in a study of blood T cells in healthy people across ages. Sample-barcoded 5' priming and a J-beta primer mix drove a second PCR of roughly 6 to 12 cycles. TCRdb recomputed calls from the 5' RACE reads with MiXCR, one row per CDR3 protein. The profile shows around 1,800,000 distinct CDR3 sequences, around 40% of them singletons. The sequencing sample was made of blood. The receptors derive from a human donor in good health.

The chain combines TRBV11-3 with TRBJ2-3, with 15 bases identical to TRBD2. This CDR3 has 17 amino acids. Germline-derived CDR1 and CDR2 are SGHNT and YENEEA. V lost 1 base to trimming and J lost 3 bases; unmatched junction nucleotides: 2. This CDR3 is CASSLGTSGGGTDTQYF. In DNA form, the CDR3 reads TGTGCCAGCAGCTTAGGGACTAGCGGGGGGGGTACAGATACGCAGTATTTT.

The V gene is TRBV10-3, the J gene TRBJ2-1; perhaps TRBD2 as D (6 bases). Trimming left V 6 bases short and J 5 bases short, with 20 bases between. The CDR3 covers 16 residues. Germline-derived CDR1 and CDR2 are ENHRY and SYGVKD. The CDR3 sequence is CAISPQISSANNEQFF. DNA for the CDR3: TGTGCCATCAGCCCCCAAATTTCTAGCGCAAACAATGAGCAGTTCTTC.

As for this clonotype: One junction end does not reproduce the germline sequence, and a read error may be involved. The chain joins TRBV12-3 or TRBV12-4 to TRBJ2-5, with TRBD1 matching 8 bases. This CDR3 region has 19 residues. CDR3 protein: CACSLAPPLAGGPRETQYF. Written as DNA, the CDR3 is TGTGCCTGCAGTTTAGCCCCACCTTTGGCAGGGGGCCCGAGAGAGACCCAGTACTTC.

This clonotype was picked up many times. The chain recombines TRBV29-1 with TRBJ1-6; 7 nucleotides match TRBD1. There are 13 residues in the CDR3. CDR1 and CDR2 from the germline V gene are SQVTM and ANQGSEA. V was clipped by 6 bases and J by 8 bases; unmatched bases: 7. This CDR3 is CSVGQTRDSPLHF. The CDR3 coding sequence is TGCAGCGTGGGACAGACCCGAGATTCACCCCTCCACTTT.

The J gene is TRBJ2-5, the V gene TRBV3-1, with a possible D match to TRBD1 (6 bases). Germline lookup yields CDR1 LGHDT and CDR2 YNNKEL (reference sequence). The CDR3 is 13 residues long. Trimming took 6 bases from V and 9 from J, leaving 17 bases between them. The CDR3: CASSRDRDTSQYF. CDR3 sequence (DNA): TGTGCCAGCAGTCGGGACCGGGACACGTCCCAGTACTTC.

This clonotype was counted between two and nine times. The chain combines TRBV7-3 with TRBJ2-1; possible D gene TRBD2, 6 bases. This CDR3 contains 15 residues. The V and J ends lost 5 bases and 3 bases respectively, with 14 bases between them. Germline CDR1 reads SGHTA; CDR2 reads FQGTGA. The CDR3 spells CASSPDGGNYNEQFF. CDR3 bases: TGTGCCAGCAGCCCTGACGGGGGAAACTACAATGAGCAGTTCTTC. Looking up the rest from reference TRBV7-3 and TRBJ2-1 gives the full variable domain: GAGVSQTPSNKVTEKGKYVELRCDPISGHTALYWYRQSLGQGPEFLIYFQGTGAADDSGLPNDRFFAVRPEGSVSTLKIQRTERGDSAVYLCASSPDGGNYNEQFFGPGTRLTVL.

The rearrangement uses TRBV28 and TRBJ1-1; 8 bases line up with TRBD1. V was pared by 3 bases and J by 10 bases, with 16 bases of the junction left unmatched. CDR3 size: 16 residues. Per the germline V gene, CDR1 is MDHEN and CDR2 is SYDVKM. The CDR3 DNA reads TGTGCCAGCAGTTTTTCAGGGGGCGCGGGGTATTCCGGAGCTTTCTTT. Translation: CASSFSGGAGYSGAFF.

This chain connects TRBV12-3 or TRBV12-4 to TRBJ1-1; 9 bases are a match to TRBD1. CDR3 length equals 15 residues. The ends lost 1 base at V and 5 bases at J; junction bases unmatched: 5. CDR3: CASSLEGQGWTEAFF. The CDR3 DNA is TGTGCCAGCAGTTTAGAGGGACAGGGTTGGACTGAAGCTTTCTTT.

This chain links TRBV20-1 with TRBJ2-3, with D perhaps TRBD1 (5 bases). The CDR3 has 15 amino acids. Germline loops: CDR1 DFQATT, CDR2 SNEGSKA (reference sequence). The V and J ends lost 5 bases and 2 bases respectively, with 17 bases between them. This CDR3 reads CSALLGAPYTDTQYF. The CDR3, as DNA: TGCAGTGCTCTCCTAGGGGCCCCCTACACAGATACGCAGTATTTT.